The clone carrying this T cell receptor beta chain was seen a few times. Its antigen is unknown. The sample belongs to a study of response to subunit inactivated influenza vaccine. Study findings and constraints: Every seasonal influenza vaccination brings in few new T cells, the authors suggested.

Germline-derived CDR1 and CDR2 are LGHNA and YNFKEQ. Trimming removed 0 bases from V and 9 bases from J; junction bases left unmatched: 7. CDR3 length equals 15 residues. In TCRdb, the RT-PCR reads were re-called with MiXCR into one record per CDR3 protein. The profile shows about 780,000 distinct CDR3 sequences, less than 20% of them singletons. Sequences were derived from PBMCs from blood, sampled 4 to 6 days after vaccination. The sequence came from a man aged 45 to 65 who received an inactivated influenza vaccine. This rearrangement joins TRBV4-2 to TRBJ1-4, with 7 bases fitting TRBD1. The CDR3: CASSQDHGQEKKLFF. The CDR3 nucleotides read TGTGCCAGCAGCCAAGATCATGGACAGGAAAAAAAACTGTTTTTT.